This TCR beta chain derives from a study of cytomegalovirus exposure and HLA in healthy donors. Germline lookup yields CDR1 SGHRS and CDR2 YFSETQ. Trimming cost V 2 bases and J 9 bases; bases outside gene matches: 8. This CDR3 contains 14 residues. It was with 60 Vbeta and 13 Jbeta primers that the PCR ran. Data came from immunoSEQ multiplex PCR; TCRdb stores just in-frame clones and leaves some out. The sample shows 190,000 or so clones, roughly 77% of them seen only once. Sequenced: PBMCs. This chain links TRBV5-1 with TRBJ2-5, with 9 nucleotides matching TRBD2. The receptor comes from a male donor in good health and CMV-seropositive. The CDR3 loop reads CASSLKVAGEAQYF. CDR3 DNA: TGCGCCAGCAGCTTAAAAGTAGCGGGAGAAGCCCAGTACTTC.